The rows below give T cell receptor beta chains drawn from one sample of a study of blood T cell repertoires in COVID-19. The assay was immunoSEQ multiplex PCR, and TCRdb's table has in-frame clones only and misses some. This table has 250,000 to 300,000 clones, 75% to 85% appearing once. Sequenced: peripheral blood. The receptors here all came from a man aged 50 or older with active or convalescent COVID-19. The CDR3 runs from the conserved cysteine through the conserved F or W. D genes are given only for firm matches. Clone sizes are given selectively: once, few, many, or a class where the clone is expanded.

clone_size	d_call	j_call	cdr3_length	v_call	cdr3_nt	cdr3_aa
NA	NA	TRBJ1-5	14	TRBV18	TGTGCCAGCTCACCGGCAGGGCTTCAAGGGCCCCAGCATTTT	CASSPAGLQGPQHF
few	NA	TRBJ1-2	13	TRBV30	TGTGCCTGGAATGAGGGAGGGAATTATGGCTACACCTTC	CAWNEGGNYGYTF
NA	TRBD1	TRBJ1-5	15	TRBV10-3	TGTGCCATCAGTGGCCAGGGGGGTAGAGATCAGCCCCAGCATTTT	CAISGQGGRDQPQHF
once	TRBD1	TRBJ2-7	15	TRBV6-1	TGTGCCAGCAGTGAGGGACAGAGTAGGACCCACGAGCAGTACTTC	CASSEGQSRTHEQYF
NA	TRBD2	TRBJ2-3	15	TRBV25-1	TGTGCCAGCAGTGAAGAAGGCGGGAGGACAGATACGCAGTATTTT	CASSEEGGRTDTQYF
NA	NA	TRBJ1-4	13	TRBV2	TGTGCCAGCACGGGATTCGTCGATGAAAAACTGTTTTTT	CASTGFVDEKLFF
NA	TRBD2	TRBJ2-1	12	TRBV10-3	TGTGCCATCAATAGCGGGTTAGGCGAGCAGTTCTTC	CAINSGLGEQFF
once	NA	TRBJ1-1	15	TRBV6-5	TGTGCCAGCAGTCCGCAATCACAGGGGAACACTGAAGCTTTCTTT	CASSPQSQGNTEAFF
NA	TRBD1	TRBJ1-3	17	TRBV4-1	TGCGCCAGCAGCCAAGCGAGGACAGGGAGCTCCGGAAACACCATATATTTT	CASSQARTGSSGNTIYF
NA	NA	TRBJ1-1	13	TRBV3-1/TRBV3-2	TGTGCCAGCAGGGAACAGGCTAACACTGAAGCTTTCTTT	CASREQANTEAFF
NA	NA	TRBJ2-3	15	TRBV13	TGTGCCAGCAGCCCCCCGGCGAGGAACCAGGATACGCAGTATTTT	CASSPPARNQDTQYF
once	NA	TRBJ1-2	16	TRBV6-5	TGTGCCAGCAGTTACTCGCTCCAGCGGTCCCCCTATGGCTACACCTTC	CASSYSLQRSPYGYTF
few	NA	TRBJ2-2	14	TRBV6-4	TGTGCCAGCAGTGCTAGCCCCGGCACCGGGGAGCTGTTTTTT	CASSASPGTGELFF